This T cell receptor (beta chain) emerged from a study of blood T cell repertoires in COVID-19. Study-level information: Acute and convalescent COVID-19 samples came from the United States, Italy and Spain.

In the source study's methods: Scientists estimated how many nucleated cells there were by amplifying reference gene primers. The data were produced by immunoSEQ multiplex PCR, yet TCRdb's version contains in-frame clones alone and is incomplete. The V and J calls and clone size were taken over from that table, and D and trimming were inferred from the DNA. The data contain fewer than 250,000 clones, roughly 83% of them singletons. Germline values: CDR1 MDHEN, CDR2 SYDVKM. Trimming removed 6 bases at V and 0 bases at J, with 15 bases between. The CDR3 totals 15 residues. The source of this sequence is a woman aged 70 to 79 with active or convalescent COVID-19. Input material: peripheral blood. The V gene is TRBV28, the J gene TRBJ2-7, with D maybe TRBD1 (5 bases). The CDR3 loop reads CASRRPGLNSYEQYF. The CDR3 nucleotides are TGTGCCAGCAGGAGGCCAGGGCTTAACTCCTACGAGCAGTACTTC.